The clone carrying this T cell receptor beta chain has at least ten counts. Its specificity is unknown. The data are from a study of neurological immune-mediated disorders. Study-level findings and limits: The greatest degree of TCR clonal expansion was observed in HTLV-1-associated myelopathy, with the lowest in multiple sclerosis, below that of healthy controls. No CDR3 amino acid sequences were shared by expanded clones across subjects, suggesting private repertoires in all groups.

Synthesis of cDNA was carried out by template-switch 5'RACE. The reaction used 10-nucleotide random UMIs. A single record per CDR3 protein comes from TCRdb applying MiXCR to the 5' RACE reads. In the table there are some 60,000 distinct CDR3 sequences, about 10% of which are singletons. V dropped 6 bases and J dropped 8 bases, with 17 bases sitting between them. CDR3 length: 13 residues. From germline, CDR1 is SQVTM and CDR2 ANQGSEA. As to time point: longitudinal time-point 1 (baseline). The unsorted libraries were prepared from 2 million PBMCs (stored at -80 C). Input material: PBMCs. The source is a male donor with HTLV-1-associated myelopathy (HAM/TSP). The V gene is TRBV29-1, the J gene TRBJ2-1; D gene ambiguous. CDR3 DNA: TGCAGCGTGTCTTTAGAGGCCAGCGATGAGCAGTTCTTC. This sequence encodes CSVSLEASDEQFF.